The 22 T cell receptor beta chains below come from one sample, sequenced in a study of blood T cells in healthy people across ages. Alongside a J-beta primer mix, a sample-barcoded 5' primer served in a second PCR lasting roughly 7 to 12 cycles. Using its own MiXCR run on the 5' RACE reads, TCRdb lists one record per CDR3 protein. The sample includes fewer than 1 million distinct CDR3 sequences, approximately 48% of them seen just once. Sample: blood. The receptors were gathered from a man aged 60 to 69 in good health.

The rearrangement joins TRBV4-2 to TRBJ2-1; D is unresolved. The germline V gene has CDR1 LGHNA and CDR2 YNFKEQ. V lost 1 base, J lost 8 bases, and 6 bases lay in between. This CDR3 is 12 amino acids long. DNA of the CDR3: TGTGCCAGCAGCCAAGTACTCCATGAGCAGTTCTTC. Protein: CASSQVLHEQFF.

This clonotype was picked up a small number of times. The chain employs TRBV12-3 or TRBV12-4 and TRBJ1-5; possible D gene TRBD1, 5 bases. This CDR3 contains 12 residues. V gave up 6 bases and J gave up 3 bases, with 6 bases separating them. The CDR3 spells CASRGDNQPQHF. The CDR3 coding sequence is TGTGCCAGCAGAGGGGACAATCAGCCCCAGCATTTT.

This clonotype showed up just a few times. The gene calls are TRBV7-8 and TRBJ2-5; D may be TRBD1 (5 bases). The V end lost 5 bases, the J end lost 5 bases, and 21 bases lay between the germline ends. The CDR3 extends over 16 amino acids. The germline V gene encodes CDR1 SGHVS and CDR2 FQNEAQ. DNA of the CDR3: TGTGCCAGCAGCCCAAGGGCACCGGACAAGTCGGAGACCCAGTACTTC. Its translation: CASSPRAPDKSETQYF.

This sequence joins TRBV20-1 and TRBJ2-3, with TRBD2 matching over 12 bases. V lost 5 bases to trimming and J lost 4 bases; unmatched junction nucleotides: 10. The CDR3 runs 16 residues. Germline CDR1 reads DFQATT; CDR2 reads SNEGSKA (reference sequence). The CDR3 coding sequence is TGCAGTGCTCGGAAACTCGGACTAGCGGGGTCAGATACGCAGTATTTT. Translating gives CSARKLGLAGSDTQYF.

On this clonotype: A junction boundary mismatches the germline segment, possibly from a read error. The rearrangement uses TRBV20-1 and TRBJ2-7; tentative D call: TRBD2 (5 bases). Per the germline V gene, CDR1 is DFQATT and CDR2 is SNEGSKA (reference sequence). This CDR3 region has 12 residues. This CDR3 reads CAGKDESYEQYF. The CDR3 DNA reads as TGTGCCGGGAAGGACGAGTCCTACGAGCAGTACTTC.

This clonotype was counted a few times. The chain joins TRBV7-9 to TRBJ2-5; TRBD1 aligns across 9 bases. The germline V gene encodes CDR1 SEHNR and CDR2 FQNEAQ (reference sequence). This CDR3 spans 14 amino acids. The V and J ends lost 8 bases and 5 bases, in that order; junction bases with no gene match: 9. The CDR3 region is CASWPGQGLETQYF. The DNA for the CDR3 is TGTGCCAGCTGGCCGGGACAGGGCTTGGAGACCCAGTACTTC.

V gene TRBV6-5 combines with J gene TRBJ1-4; D remains unclear. With 9 bases removed from V and 5 bases from J, the gap between germline ends came to 10 bases. CDR1 and CDR2 (germline): MNHEY, SVGAGI. The CDR3 runs to 12 residues. CDR3 DNA: TGTGCCAGTAACCACCCCAATGAAAAACTGTTTTTT. Translated, it gives CASNHPNEKLFF.

J is TRBJ2-1 and V is TRBV20-1; D unclear. From germline, CDR1 is DFQATT and CDR2 SNEGSKA (reference sequence). The CDR3 runs 12 residues. V lost 3 bases to trimming and J lost 7 bases, with 10 bases between them. The CDR3, as DNA: TGCAGTGCTAGCGTCCAGGAGAATGAGCAGTTCTTC. Translating it yields CSASVQENEQFF.

J is TRBJ2-5 and V is TRBV6-4; 8 bases align to TRBD2. V lost 2 bases to trimming and J lost 11 bases; unmatched junction nucleotides: 13. Germline CDR1 MRHNA, CDR2 SNTAGT. CDR3 length equals 15 residues. CDR3 coding DNA: TGTGCCAGCAGTGACCGGGGGGGCACCACAGATGAGCAGTACTTC. Translating gives CASSDRGGTTDEQYF.

In its sample, this clonotype was seen many times. This chain connects TRBV15 to TRBJ1-1, with no clear D. The CDR3 loop spans 15 amino acids. V shed 0 bases and J shed 2 bases, with 10 bases lying between them. Germline values: CDR1 LNHNV, CDR2 YYDKDF (reference sequence). CDR3 DNA sequence: TGTGCCACCAGCAGAGAAAAGGGTGCAAACACTGAAGCTTTCTTT. It encodes CATSREKGANTEAFF.

J is TRBJ2-5 and V is TRBV6-1; no reliable D call. The germline V gene has CDR1 MNHNS and CDR2 SASEGT. The CDR3 extends over 14 amino acids. V lost 5 bases, J lost 1 base, and 11 bases lay in between. The CDR3 loop reads CASSSGWSQETQYF. CDR3 DNA sequence: TGTGCCAGCAGTTCCGGATGGTCCCAAGAGACCCAGTACTTC.

The V gene is TRBV14, the J gene TRBJ2-5; D unclear. The germline V gene encodes CDR1 SGHDN and CDR2 FVKESK. This CDR3 is 13 amino acids long. With 1 base removed from V and 5 bases from J, the gap between germline ends came to 8 bases. The CDR3 loop is CASSQAGQETQYF. For the CDR3, the DNA is TGTGCCAGCAGCCAAGCGGGCCAGGAGACCCAGTACTTC.

The rearrangement links TRBV20-1 to TRBJ1-5; tentatively, D is TRBD1 (5 bases). Germline V gene sequence: CDR1 DFQATT, CDR2 SNEGSKA (reference sequence). V shed 0 bases and J shed 7 bases, with 13 bases lying between them. This CDR3 has 14 residues. Here the CDR3 reads CSAREGIDSQPQHF. The CDR3, as DNA: TGCAGTGCTAGAGAAGGGATAGACAGCCAGCCCCAGCATTTT.

This clonotype has just a few counts. The chain uses TRBV4-1 and TRBJ2-5, with 11 bases that match TRBD2. The last part of the DNA fits TRBJ2-7 better; the J call may be wrong. This CDR3 region has 14 residues. Per the germline V gene, CDR1 is MGHRA and CDR2 is YSYEKL. In DNA form, the CDR3 reads TGCGCCAGCAGCCTCCGGACTAGCGGGTACGAGCAGTACTTC. Amino acid sequence: CASSLRTSGYEQYF.

Of note for this clonotype: Since a much larger clone is just one base distant, this may be a read error. The chain is built from TRBV29-1 and TRBJ2-7; 8 nucleotides align to TRBD1. The germline gives CDR1 SQVTM, CDR2 ANQGSEA. The CDR3 sequence is 15 residues long. The CDR3 loop reads CGVASFGQGIREQYF. CDR3 nucleotides: TGCGGCGTTGCTTCTTTCGGACAGGGCATCCGGGAGCAGTACTTC.

This clonotype was observed a few times. V and J are TRBV29-1 and TRBJ1-2; 10 bases fit TRBD1. V lost 5 bases, J lost 8 bases, and 5 bases stayed unmatched. Germline assignment: CDR1 SQVTM and CDR2 ANQGSEA. This CDR3 is built from 12 residues. DNA for the CDR3: TGCAGCGTTAGACAGGGGGCGGAAGGCTACACCTTC. This gives the protein CSVRQGAEGYTF.

The rearrangement links TRBV5-4 to TRBJ2-5, with 7 nucleotides matching TRBD1. Near its end, the DNA agrees better with TRBJ2-7, so the J call may be wrong. CDR1 and CDR2 (germline): SGHNT, YYREEE (reference sequence). CDR3 length: 14 amino acids. DNA for the CDR3: TGTGCCAGCAGCACCACAGGGGAAGGCTACGAGCAGTACTTC. The encoded protein is CASSTTGEGYEQYF.

The chain combines TRBV9 with TRBJ2-1; D is unclear. Trimming removed 0 bases from V and 7 bases from J, with 17 bases in between. This CDR3 has 16 amino acids. Germline values: CDR1 SGDLS, CDR2 YYNGEE. The CDR3 protein is CASSVVGRPFDNEQFF. In DNA, the CDR3 is TGTGCCAGCAGCGTAGTAGGACGGCCTTTTGATAATGAGCAGTTCTTC.

The table lists this clonotype with many counts. The chain combines TRBV12-3 or TRBV12-4 with TRBJ2-7; perhaps TRBD2 as D (5 bases). The CDR3 consists of 14 residues. The ends were cut back, 4 bases at V and 6 bases at J, with 16 bases in the middle. In DNA, the CDR3 is TGTGCCAGCAGTTCCGACGACTACCCCTCCGAGCAGTACTTC. Protein: CASSSDDYPSEQYF.

The chain joins TRBV3-1 to TRBJ2-1, with TRBD2 matching over 12 bases. The V gene's germline CDR1 is LGHDT and CDR2 YNNKEL (reference sequence). The V and J ends lost 4 bases and 8 bases, in that order; junction bases with no gene match: 12. The CDR3 has 17 residues. CDR3 protein: CASSPPTSGGGNDEQFF. CDR3 DNA: TGTGCCAGCAGCCCACCGACTAGCGGGGGTGGGAACGATGAGCAGTTCTTC.

The CDR3 DNA sequence: TGTGCCAGCAGTTTAGGTCCCCTAAACAGGGTTTCATGGTTCTTC. Translating gives CASSLGPLNRVSWFF. This chain links TRBV28 with TRBJ2-1, with D tentatively TRBD1 (6 bases). The CDR3 loop spans 15 amino acids. CDR1 is MDHEN and CDR2 is SYDVKM in the germline V gene. The V gene lost 2 bases and the J gene lost 15 bases, with 23 bases spanning the gap.

The chain carries TRBV7-9 and TRBJ2-5, with D perhaps TRBD2 (5 bases). V lost 0 bases and J lost 6, with 8 bases in between. CDR1 and CDR2 (germline): SEHNR, FQNEAQ (reference sequence). The CDR3 runs 13 residues. The CDR3 nucleotides read TGTGCCAGCAGCTTAGCGCTAGCCAAGACCCAGTACTTC. Protein: CASSLALAKTQYF. Filled out from reference TRBV7-9 and TRBJ2-5, the complete variable domain reads DTGVSQNPRHKITKRGQNVTFRCDPISEHNRLYWYRQTLGQGPEFLTYFQNEAQLEKSRLLSDRFSAERPKGSFSTLEIQRTEQGDSAMYLCASSLALAKTQYFGPGTRLLVL.